Below are 22 T cell receptor beta chains sequenced from a single sample in a study of blood T cell repertoires in COVID-19. The protocol was immunoSEQ multiplex PCR, while the TCRdb copy is restricted to in-frame clones and leaves out a portion. The sample has some 96,000 clones, approximately 90% seen once. Input material: peripheral blood. The source is a man aged 55 to 70 with acute or convalescent COVID-19.

This chain joins TRBV7-8 and TRBJ2-1; D is perhaps TRBD1 (10 bases). Trimming shortened V by 5 bases and J by 5 bases, and 28 bases separated the two germline ends. The germline V gene has CDR1 SGHVS and CDR2 FQNEAQ. The length of the CDR3 is 19 residues. CDR3 coding DNA: TGTGCCAGCAGCAGAGGACAGGGGGTTCGACTAGCGGCTGACAATGAGCAGTTCTTC. Its translation: CASSRGQGVRLAADNEQFF.

The sample holds a few counts of this clone. The CDR3 here is CASTLTDWGTEAFF. CDR3 DNA sequence: TGTGCCAGCACATTGACAGATTGGGGCACTGAAGCTTTCTTT. V usage is TRBV19 and J usage is TRBJ1-1; maybe TRBD1 (5 bases). V dropped 9 bases and J dropped 4 bases, with 18 bases sitting between them. CDR1 is LNHDA and CDR2 is SQIVND in the germline V gene (reference sequence). The CDR3 has 14 amino acids.

V and J are TRBV19 and TRBJ2-1; perhaps TRBD2 as D (5 bases). Looked up from germline, CDR1 is LNHDA and CDR2 is SQIVND (reference sequence). There are 14 residues in the CDR3. Deletions cut 6 bases from V and 7 bases from J, with 16 bases between. The CDR3 bases are TGTGCCAGTAGCGACGATGCTTCGGGGAATGAGCAGTTCTTC. Protein: CASSDDASGNEQFF. Variable domain in full (rest from reference TRBV19 and TRBJ2-1): DGGITQSPKYLFRKEGQNVTLSCEQNLNHDAMYWYRQDPGQGLRLIYYSQIVNDFQKGDIAEGYSVSREKKESFPLTVTSAQKNPTAFYLCASSDDASGNEQFFGPGTRLTVL.

The chain is built from TRBV29-1 and TRBJ1-2; D gene uncertain. The CDR3 totals 13 residues. V lost 4 bases and J 4 bases, leaving 13 bases between the germline ends. Germline V gene sequence: CDR1 SQVTM, CDR2 ANQGSEA. The CDR3 region has the DNA TGCAGCGTTGTGGAGGACCGGTCCTATGGCTACACCTTC. It specifies CSVVEDRSYGYTF.

This CDR3 reads CASPGGAGTDTQYF. The CDR3 bases are TGTGCCAGTCCTGGGGGGGCCGGAACAGATACGCAGTATTTT. The chain couples TRBV6-5 to TRBJ2-3, with D perhaps matching TRBD2 (7 bases). Germline assignment: CDR1 MNHEY and CDR2 SVGAGI. CDR3 length: 14 residues. The V end lost 9 bases, the J end lost 3 bases, and 16 bases lay between the germline ends.

In DNA, the CDR3 is TGTGCCAGCAGGGACAGGGGGGTAGCTTTCTTT. This sequence encodes CASRDRGVAFF. The chain carries TRBV12-3 or TRBV12-4 and TRBJ1-1, with 10 bases lining up with TRBD1. Trimming removed 6 bases from V and 10 bases from J; junction bases left unmatched: 2. The CDR3 contains 11 residues.

This chain joins TRBV11-2 and TRBJ2-1; TRBD2 agrees at 8 bases. The CDR3 totals 17 residues. The germline CDR1 and CDR2 sequences are SGHAT and FQNNGV. After removal of 0 bases from V and 6 bases from J, the junction contained 10 bases not matched to a gene. In DNA form, the CDR3 reads TGTGCCAGCAGCTTAGACCGACCGGGACTAGTGCTCAATGAGCAGTTCTTC. This translates into CASSLDRPGLVLNEQFF. Complete variable domain (other parts from reference TRBV11-2 and TRBJ2-1): EAGVAQSPRYKIIEKRQSVAFWCNPISGHATLYWYQQILGQGPKLLIQFQNNGVVDDSQLPKDRFSAERLKGVDSTLKIQPAKLEDSAVYLCASSLDRPGLVLNEQFFGPGTRLTVL.

This clone was found once. CDR3 nucleotide sequence: TGTGCCAGCAGCTGGGGCGCAGGGAGGACTGAAGCTTTCTTT. As protein: CASSWGAGRTEAFF. The chain employs TRBV11-2 and TRBJ1-1; weak D call: TRBD1 (5 bases). Germline CDR1 SGHAT, CDR2 FQNNGV. V dropped 4 bases and J dropped 5 bases, with 14 bases sitting between them. This CDR3 has 14 residues.

This rearrangement joins TRBV18 to TRBJ1-2; 10 bases are shared with TRBD1. Germline V CDR1 and CDR2: KGHSH, LQKENI. The CDR3 length is 14 residues. V trimming: 3 bases; J trimming: 5 bases; junction bases outside the gene matches: 3. In nucleotides, the CDR3 is TGTGCCAGCTCACCGGGGACAGGGGAATATGGCTACACCTTC. Translated, it gives CASSPGTGEYGYTF.

V usage is TRBV15 and J usage is TRBJ1-5, with TRBD1 matching 9 bases. CDR1 is LNHNV and CDR2 is YYDKDF in the germline V gene (reference sequence). This CDR3 is 15 amino acids long. J gave up 4 bases and V 2 bases, and 3 bases lay outside the gene matches. CDR3 residues: CATSRSTGGNQPQHF. CDR3 nucleotide sequence: TGTGCCACCAGCAGATCGACAGGGGGGAATCAGCCCCAGCATTTT.

This chain uses TRBV5-8 with TRBJ2-5, with 8 bases fitting TRBD1. CDR3 size: 14 residues. The trim removed 3 bases at V and 3 bases at J, leaving 4 bases unmatched. Germline assignment: CDR1 SGHTS and CDR2 YDEGEE. The CDR3: CASSWTGKEETQYF. CDR3 in DNA: TGTGCCAGCAGCTGGACAGGGAAGGAAGAGACCCAGTACTTC. Full variable domain (remainder filled in from reference TRBV5-8 and TRBJ2-5): EAGVTQSPTHLIKTRGQQATLRCSPISGHTSVYWYQQALGLGLQFLLWYDEGEERNRGNFPPRFSGRQFPNYSSELNVNALELEDSALYLCASSWTGKEETQYFGPGTRLLVL.

The V call is TRBV6-4, the J call TRBJ1-4, with 9 bases matching TRBD1. Germline CDR1 reads MRHNA; CDR2 reads SNTAGT. The CDR3 contains 20 residues. The V and J ends lost 2 bases and 3 bases, in that order; junction bases with no gene match: 16. Written as DNA, the CDR3 is TGTGCCAGCAGTGACACCTGGGACAGGGTCCCCCGGGTGTCTAATGAAAAACTGTTTTTT. It is translated as CASSDTWDRVPRVSNEKLFF.

This clone was counted once. The J gene is TRBJ2-7, the V gene TRBV6-1; 10 nucleotides line up with TRBD1. Germline V gene sequence: CDR1 MNHNS, CDR2 SASEGT. This CDR3 contains 15 residues. Losses at the gene ends were 1 base for V and 7 bases for J; bases not matched to a gene: 7. DNA for the CDR3: TGTGCCAGCAGTGAAGGGGGACAGGGGTTTTGGGAGCAGTACTTC. Amino acid sequence: CASSEGGQGFWEQYF.

The V gene is TRBV7-9, the J gene TRBJ1-1; D unresolved. The germline gives CDR1 SEHNR, CDR2 FQNEAQ (reference sequence). The CDR3 consists of 15 residues. The V gene lost 2 bases and the J gene lost 2 bases, with 12 bases spanning the gap. The chain's CDR3 is CASSLRQARNTEAFF. The CDR3 DNA sequence: TGTGCCAGCAGCTTACGCCAGGCAAGAAACACTGAAGCTTTCTTT.

This chain's CDR3 is CASSPSGTSYNSPLHF. Written as DNA, the CDR3 is TGTGCCAGCAGTCCCTCCGGGACATCGTATAATTCACCCCTCCACTTT. The V call is TRBV28, the J call TRBJ1-6; possible D gene TRBD1, 6 bases. Germline loops: CDR1 MDHEN, CDR2 SYDVKM. This CDR3 is built from 16 residues. Trimming took off 5 bases at V and 4 bases at J, with 15 bases between the two ends.

Written as DNA, the CDR3 is TGTGCCAGCAGCCAACTGACTAGCGTAGGACACGAGCAGTACTTC. Translating it yields CASSQLTSVGHEQYF. This chain links TRBV3-1 (or the pseudogene TRBV3-2) with TRBJ2-7; 8 bases line up with TRBD2. The length of the CDR3 is 15 residues. V lost 2 bases and J lost 5; bases outside the gene matches: 8. The germline gives CDR1 LGHDT, CDR2 YNNKEL (reference sequence).

The sample holds a few counts of this clone. CDR3 DNA: TGTGCCAGCAGCCTCCCCGGGACAGGGCTTGGGGGCTACACCTTC. As protein: CASSLPGTGLGGYTF. The rearrangement joins TRBV7-2 to TRBJ1-2, with TRBD1 identical over 9 bases. Looked up from germline, CDR1 is SGHTA and CDR2 is FQGNSA. CDR3 size: 15 residues. Germline trimming cut 5 bases from V and 8 bases from J; bases unmatched to any gene: 12.

The CDR3 loop is CASSLGLGLSNQPQHF. Written as DNA, the CDR3 is TGTGCCAGCAGCTTAGGTCTGGGACTGAGCAATCAGCCCCAGCATTTT. The V gene is TRBV7-8, the J gene TRBJ1-5; TRBD1 is a possible D gene (5 bases). V lost 1 base and J lost 1, with 11 bases in between. Germline V gives CDR1 SGHVS, CDR2 FQNEAQ. The CDR3 extends over 16 amino acids.

The rearrangement uses TRBV7-2 and TRBJ1-6; 8 bases are shared with TRBD1. Per germline, CDR1 SGHTA and CDR2 FQGNSA. Unmatched junction bases numbered 11, after V lost 1 base and J lost 15 bases. CDR3 length: 15 residues. The CDR3 loop is CASSLELRTGMHLHF. For the CDR3, the DNA is TGTGCCAGCAGCTTAGAATTGCGGACAGGGATGCACCTCCACTTT. Full variable domain (missing parts from reference TRBV7-2 and TRBJ1-6): GAGVSQSPSNKVTEKGKDVELRCDPISGHTALYWYRQSLGQGLEFLIYFQGNSAPDKSGLPSDRFSAERTGGSVSTLTIQRTQQEDSAVYLCASSLELRTGMHLHFGNGTRLTVT.

V is TRBV7-2 and J is TRBJ1-6; TRBD1 aligns across 11 bases. With 5 bases clipped from V and 16 bases from J, the junction kept 13 bases outside the gene matches. CDR1 is SGHTA and CDR2 is FQGNSA in the germline V gene. CDR3 length equals 15 residues. DNA for the CDR3: TGTGCCAGCAGCCCAAACCCCGGACAGGGGGCCCATCTCCACTTT. The encoded protein is CASSPNPGQGAHLHF.

This clone was picked up one time. This sequence joins TRBV3-1 (or the pseudogene TRBV3-2) and TRBJ2-1, with a tentative D call TRBD2 (7 bases). The CDR3 spans 16 residues. From germline, CDR1 is LGHDT and CDR2 YNNKEL (reference sequence). Deletions cut 2 bases from V and 0 bases from J, with 11 bases between. This CDR3 is CASSQRGASSYNEQFF. CDR3 nucleotides: TGTGCCAGCAGCCAACGGGGGGCAAGCTCCTACAATGAGCAGTTCTTC.

The chain has TRBV10-3 and TRBJ1-5; no clear D. Trimming removed 10 bases from V and 2 bases from J, with 12 bases in between. The CDR3 sequence is 13 residues long. Germline CDR1 ENHRY, CDR2 SYGVKD. DNA for the CDR3: TGTGCCAATGGAGGGAGTGGCAATCAGCCCCAGCATTTT. It translates to CANGGSGNQPQHF.